What follows are 11 T cell receptor beta chains derived from one specimen sequenced in a study of blood T cell repertoires in COVID-19. Assay: immunoSEQ multiplex PCR; the TCRdb copy retains only in-frame clones and omits some. The table has 260,000 or so clones, approximately 86% seen once. The sequenced sample consisted of peripheral blood. Every receptor here comes from a man aged 18 to 30 with active or convalescent COVID-19.

On this clone: This sample also contains other DNA sequences that code for the same CDR3. The rearrangement uses TRBV9 and TRBJ2-7; 9 nucleotides align to TRBD1. The length of the CDR3 is 13 residues. From germline, CDR1 is SGDLS and CDR2 YYNGEE. The V and J ends lost 4 bases and 3 bases, in that order; junction bases with no gene match: 2. CDR3 nucleotides: TGTGCCAGCAGCCCGGGACAGGGCTACGAGCAGTACTTC. Protein sequence: CASSPGQGYEQYF. Supplemented by reference TRBV9 and TRBJ2-7, the full variable domain reads DSGVTQTPKHLITATGQRVTLRCSPRSGDLSVYWYQQSLDQGLQFLIQYYNGEERAKGNILERFSAQQFPDLHSELNLSSLELGDSALYFCASSPGQGYEQYFGPGTRLTVT.

V is TRBV4-1 and J is TRBJ1-5, with TRBD1 as a possible D gene (6 bases). CDR3 size: 18 residues. Germline-derived CDR1 and CDR2 are MGHRA and YSYEKL. V was trimmed by 0 bases and J by 5 bases, leaving 20 bases between them. The CDR3 reads CASSQEARGSMVDQPQHF. The DNA of the CDR3 is TGCGCCAGCAGCCAAGAAGCCAGGGGAAGTATGGTAGATCAGCCCCAGCATTTT.

This clone was counted once. V gene TRBV4-1 combines with J gene TRBJ2-7, with a weak D call TRBD2 (7 bases). This CDR3 is built from 15 residues. V shed 3 bases and J shed 3 bases, with 15 bases lying between them. Germline lookup yields CDR1 MGHRA and CDR2 YSYEKL. The CDR3 here is CASSQMSGGSYEQYF. CDR3 coding DNA: TGCGCCAGCAGCCAGATGTCGGGGGGCAGCTACGAGCAGTACTTC.

The gene calls are TRBV11-2 and TRBJ2-3, with 12 bases that match TRBD2. The trim removed 1 base at V and 2 bases at J, leaving 4 bases unmatched. CDR1 SGHAT and CDR2 FQNNGV come from the germline V gene. The CDR3 sequence is 17 residues long. In DNA, the CDR3 is TGTGCCAGCAGCTTAGCCCTAGCGGGGGGGCCCACAGATACGCAGTATTTT. Protein product: CASSLALAGGPTDTQYF.

This clone occurred once. Additional DNA sequences in this sample encode the identical CDR3. Written as DNA, the CDR3 is TGCGCCAGCAGCTTAGGGCAGGGGGCTCCCACAGATACGCAGTATTTT. It codes for CASSLGQGAPTDTQYF. The rearrangement links TRBV5-1 to TRBJ2-3, with 8 bases matching TRBD1. V trimming: 2 bases; J trimming: 2 bases; junction bases outside the gene matches: 7. CDR3 size: 16 residues. From germline, CDR1 is SGHRS and CDR2 YFSETQ.

V is TRBV6-1 and J is TRBJ2-7, with D tentatively TRBD1 (5 bases). This CDR3 has 12 amino acids. Germline CDR1 and CDR2: MNHNS and SASEGT. V was clipped by 2 bases and J by 6 bases, with 8 bases between them. CDR3 loop: CASSEHRGEQYF. CDR3 nucleotides: TGTGCCAGCAGTGAACATAGGGGCGAGCAGTACTTC.

CDR3 sequence (DNA): TGTGCCAGCAGCTTAAGGGGTTCCACTGAAGCTTTCTTT. Its translation is CASSLRGSTEAFF. The chain couples TRBV5-4 to TRBJ1-1; a possible D gene is TRBD1 (5 bases). Germline CDR1 is SGHNT and CDR2 is YYREEE (reference sequence). This CDR3 is 13 amino acids long. The V and J ends lost 2 bases and 4 bases respectively, with 9 bases between them. The full variable domain, in which reference TRBV5-4 and TRBJ1-1 provide the parts outside the CDR3, is ETGVTQSPTHLIKTRGQQVTLRCSSQSGHNTVSWYQQALGQGPQFIFQYYREEENGRGNFPPRFSGLQFPNYSSELNVNALELDDSALYLCASSLRGSTEAFFGQGTRLTVV.

J is TRBJ1-1 and V is TRBV5-6; no clear D. Germline CDR1 is SGHDT and CDR2 is YYEEEE. V was clipped by 0 bases and J by 11 bases, with 8 bases between them. This CDR3 has 11 amino acids. DNA of the CDR3: TGTGCCAGCAGCTTGGGTCGGGGTGCTTTCTTT. It codes for CASSLGRGAFF.

This chain uses TRBV7-2 with TRBJ1-1; perhaps TRBD1 as D (6 bases). The CDR3 is made up of 15 amino acids. Germline V gene sequence: CDR1 SGHTA, CDR2 FQGNSA. Trimming stripped 6 bases from V and 5 bases from J, with 19 bases between. DNA for the CDR3: TGTGCCAGCAGTTCCCAGGGGCGGGAGGGGACTGAAGCTTTCTTT. The encoded protein is CASSSQGREGTEAFF.

This rearrangement joins TRBV6-2 or TRBV6-3 to TRBJ2-5; 12 bases agree with TRBD2. This CDR3 is built from 17 residues. V shed 4 bases, J shed 5 bases, and the junction held 11 bases outside the gene matches. Germline CDR1 is MNHEY and CDR2 is SVGEGT. The CDR3 sequence is CASSSNPSGGAWETQYF. The CDR3 DNA sequence: TGTGCCAGCAGTTCCAATCCTAGCGGGGGGGCATGGGAGACCCAGTACTTC.

This clone has only one observation. In nucleotides, the CDR3 is TGTGCCAGCAGCATCTACAGGGGGACTGAAGCTTTCTTT. As protein: CASSIYRGTEAFF. J is TRBJ1-1 and V is TRBV7-2; TRBD1 matches at 8 bases. CDR1 is SGHTA, CDR2 FQGNSA, per germline. J lost 5 bases, V lost 5 bases, and 4 bases had no gene match. The CDR3 spans 13 residues.